These 7 T cell receptor beta chains were sequenced from one sample in a study of T-cell memory formation after mild COVID-19. One entry per CDR3 protein, called by TCRdb with MiXCR from the 5' RACE reads. The repertoire includes about 410,000 distinct CDR3 sequences, under 20% of them detected once, and 20% to 25% sits in the top ten. The specimen was PBMCs or a T cell subset sorted from them (not recorded which). Every receptor here comes from a man between 18 and 35 years old who had mild COVID-19 (a few samples of this study predate the infection). Cell type and time point are not known.

CDR3 nucleotide sequence: TGTGCCAGCAGTTACGGGGGCACGGGGGCCGGACTAGCTAACTATGGCTACACCTTC. Amino acids: CASSYGGTGAGLANYGYTF. The gene calls are TRBV6-6 and TRBJ1-2; tentative D call: TRBD1 (6 bases). The CDR3 sequence is 19 residues long. CDR1 and CDR2 from the germline V gene are MNHNY and SVGAGI (reference sequence). V was clipped by 2 bases and J by 0 bases, with 22 bases between them.

The chain employs TRBV29-1 and TRBJ2-7, with 11 positions matching TRBD1. In germline, CDR1 is SQVTM, CDR2 ANQGSEA. With V trimmed by 3 bases and J by 5 bases, 6 bases remained unmatched. The CDR3 runs to 14 residues. The CDR3, as DNA: TGCAGCGTTGACCCTGGACAGGGGGCCCACGAGCAGTACTTC. Protein: CSVDPGQGAHEQYF.

The J gene is TRBJ1-5, the V gene TRBV7-2; D unresolved. This CDR3 contains 12 residues. V lost 5 bases to trimming and J lost 6 bases, with 8 bases between them. Germline values: CDR1 SGHTA, CDR2 FQGNSA. The CDR3 region is CASSHYLQPQHF. CDR3 DNA: TGTGCCAGCAGCCACTACCTTCAGCCCCAGCATTTT.

This clonotype has a handful of counts. The chain uses TRBV6-7 and TRBJ2-1; TRBD1 is a possible D gene (5 bases). TRBV6-7 is designated an ORF whose function remains uncertain. This CDR3 is 12 amino acids long. Trimming pared 3 bases from V and 10 bases from J, leaving 10 bases between. The CDR3 nucleotides read TGTGCCAGCAGTTATACCGCAGGGGAGCAGTTCTTC. It encodes CASSYTAGEQFF.

J is TRBJ2-5 and V is TRBV5-1; no reliable D call. CDR1 is SGHRS and CDR2 is YFSETQ in the germline V gene. This CDR3 is built from 13 residues. V lost 2 bases to trimming and J lost 5 bases, with 10 bases between them. In DNA, the CDR3 is TGCGCCAGCAGCTTATTTGTGTCGGAGACCCAGTACTTC. This gives the protein CASSLFVSETQYF.

This clonotype has only a few counts. The chain joins TRBV7-9 to TRBJ2-7; D call uncertain. V gave up 5 bases and J gave up 0 bases, with 17 bases separating them. This CDR3 has 16 amino acids. Germline values: CDR1 SEHNR, CDR2 FQNEAQ (reference sequence). CDR3 nucleotide sequence: TGTGCCAGCAGCGACGAAGGGAAGGGTAGCTCCTACGAGCAGTACGTC. Amino acids: CASSDEGKGSSYEQYV.

This clonotype was observed a handful of times. The gene calls are TRBV6-2 or TRBV6-3 and TRBJ2-1; D may match TRBD1 or TRBD2 (5 bases each). This CDR3 has 14 amino acids. Germline V gene data show CDR1 as MNHEY and CDR2 as SVGEGT. Trimming stripped 6 bases from V and 4 bases from J, with 13 bases between. The DNA of the CDR3 is TGTGCCAGCAGGTCGTCAGGGAGTTACAATGAGCAGTTCTTC. It is translated as CASRSSGSYNEQFF.